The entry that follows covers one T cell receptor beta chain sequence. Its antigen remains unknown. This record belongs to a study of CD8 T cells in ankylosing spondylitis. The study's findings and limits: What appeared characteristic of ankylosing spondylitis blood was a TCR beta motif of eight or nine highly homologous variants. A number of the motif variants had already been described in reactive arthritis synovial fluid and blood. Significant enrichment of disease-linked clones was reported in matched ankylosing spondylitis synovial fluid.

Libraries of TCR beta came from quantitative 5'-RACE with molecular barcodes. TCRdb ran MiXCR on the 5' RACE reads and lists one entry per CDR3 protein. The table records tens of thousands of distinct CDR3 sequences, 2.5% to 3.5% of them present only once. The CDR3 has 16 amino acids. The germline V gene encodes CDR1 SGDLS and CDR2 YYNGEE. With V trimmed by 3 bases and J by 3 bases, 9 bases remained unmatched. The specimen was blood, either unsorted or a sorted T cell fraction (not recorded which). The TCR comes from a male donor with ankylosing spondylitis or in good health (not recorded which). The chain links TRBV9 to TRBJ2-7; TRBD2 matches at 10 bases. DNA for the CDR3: TGTGCCAGCAGCGGACTAGCGGGTGAAGAACTCTACGAGCAGTACTTC. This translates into CASSGLAGEELYEQYF. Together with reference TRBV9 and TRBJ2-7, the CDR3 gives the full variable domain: DSGVTQTPKHLITATGQRVTLRCSPRSGDLSVYWYQQSLDQGLQFLIQYYNGEERAKGNILERFSAQQFPDLHSELNLSSLELGDSALYFCASSGLAGEELYEQYFGPGTRLTVT.